These T cell receptor beta chains were read from a single sample in a study of T-cell memory formation after mild COVID-19. TCRdb passed the 5' RACE reads through MiXCR, listing each CDR3 protein once. The sample has approximately 250,000 distinct CDR3 sequences; under 20% are singletons. The sequenced sample was PBMCs or a T cell subset sorted from them (not recorded which). These receptors all come from a young man who had mild COVID-19 (a few samples of this study predate the infection). Cell type and time point are not known. Each CDR3 is given with its conserved first and last residue. A D gene is named only where the DNA matches it firmly. Clone size is shown for a subset of rows, as once, few, many or a class of expanded clone.

TRBV4-1	.	few	TRBJ2-7	TGCGCCAGCAGCCAAGATCGGCAGGGTTCCTACGAGCAGTACTTC	CASSQDRQGSYEQYF
TRBV7-2	.	.	TRBJ2-7	TGTGCCAGCAGGATGGGGGGGGCCGCCTACGAGCAGTACTTC	CASRMGGAAYEQYF
TRBV7-3	.	.	TRBJ2-2	TGTGCCAGCAGCTTAAACGCAGGGACGAACACCGGGGAGCTGTTTTTT	CASSLNAGTNTGELFF
TRBV5-1	TRBD1	few	TRBJ1-4	TGCGCCAGCAGCTGGGGACAGGCTCGAGAAAAACTGTTTTTT	CASSWGQAREKLFF
TRBV5-1	TRBD2	few	TRBJ2-5	TGCGCCAGCAGCACTGGACTAGCGGGGAGATTCCAAGAGACCCAGTACTTC	CASSTGLAGRFQETQYF
TRBV25-1	TRBD1	few	TRBJ1-1	TGTGCCAGCAGTACCCCGGGACAGGGGAGCGGCGACACTGAAGCTTTCTTT	CASSTPGQGSGDTEAFF
TRBV7-2	TRBD2	few	TRBJ2-5	TGTGCCAGCAGCTCCAGACTAGCGGGGGTTCGAGAGACCCAGTACTTC	CASSSRLAGVRETQYF
TRBV6-5	TRBD1	.	TRBJ1-5	TGTGCCAGCACCGCGGACAGGTACAATCAGCCCCAGCATTTT	CASTADRYNQPQHF
TRBV15	.	.	TRBJ1-5	TGTGCCACCGGGGGACACCAGCCCCAGCATTTT	CATGGHQPQHF
TRBV19	.	few	TRBJ1-6	TGTGCCAGTAGCCCGACCGGGACCCGCCGGAATTCACCCCTCCACTTT	CASSPTGTRRNSPLHF
TRBV6-6	TRBD1	many	TRBJ2-3	TGTGCCAGCAGGTCCCTGGGGACAGGGACGTATTTT	CASRSLGTGTYF
TRBV24-1	.	few	TRBJ2-1	TGTGCCACCAGTGAAACGGGAGAACCGAATGAGCAGTTCTTC	CATSETGEPNEQFF
TRBV11-2	TRBD1	.	TRBJ1-4	TGTGCCAGCAGCGGAGGGGGCGGAAAACTGTTTTTT	CASSGGGGKLFF
TRBV7-9	.	.	TRBJ1-6	TGTGCCAGCAGCCGCAGGGTTGGAACTGGTAATTCACCCCTCCACTTT	CASSRRVGTGNSPLHF
TRBV11-2	TRBD2	.	TRBJ2-1	TGTGCCAGCAGCTTAGGCCAGCGGGGGGGCAATGAGCAGTTCTTC	CASSLGQRGGNEQFF
TRBV29-1	TRBD1	.	TRBJ1-1	TGCAGCGTTGACGACAGGGTGAACACTGAAGCTTTCTTT	CSVDDRVNTEAFF
TRBV6-5	.	few	TRBJ1-3	TGTGCCAGCAGTAACCTAGGAAGTCCCGGCTCTGGAAACACCATATATTTT	CASSNLGSPGSGNTIYF
TRBV6-2/TRBV6-3	TRBD1	.	TRBJ1-5	TGTGCCAGCACCTACAATTCCGGGACAGGGGTATCGAGCAATCAGCCCCAGCATTTT	CASTYNSGTGVSSNQPQHF
TRBV5-1	.	few	TRBJ2-3	TGCGCCAGCAGCTCAGTCCGGAGGGATACGCAGTATTTT	CASSSVRRDTQYF
TRBV18	.	few	TRBJ2-6	TGTGCCAGCTCACCTGGGGTCCCGGGCTCTGGGGCCAACGTCCTGACTTTC	CASSPGVPGSGANVLTF
TRBV4-2	.	few	TRBJ1-5	TGTGCCAGCAGCCACCGAGGTCAGCCCCAGCATTTT	CASSHRGQPQHF
TRBV7-8	.	few	TRBJ1-6	TGTGCCAGCAGCTCCCAGCCGTCACCCCTCCACTTT	CASSSQPSPLHF
TRBV4-1	.	.	TRBJ2-2	TGCGCCAGCAGCCAAGAACGTCTAGCCGACACCGGGGAGCTGTTTTTT	CASSQERLADTGELFF
TRBV6-4	TRBD2	.	TRBJ2-1	TGTGCCAGCAGTGACGAGGGGAGGACTAGCGGGGTGAATGAGCAGTTCTTC	CASSDEGRTSGVNEQFF
TRBV5-1	.	.	TRBJ1-2	TGCGCCAGCAGCTTGGCAAACCCTCTCTATGGCTACACCTTC	CASSLANPLYGYTF
TRBV6-6	.	.	TRBJ1-1	TGTGCCAGCAGTTATGGGACGTCGAACACTGAAGCTTTCTTT	CASSYGTSNTEAFF
TRBV5-1	TRBD2	many	TRBJ2-5	TGCGCCAGCAGCTTGCAGGGGACTAGCGTCGAGACCCAGTACTTC	CASSLQGTSVETQYF
TRBV12-3/TRBV12-4	.	many	TRBJ2-7	TGTGCCAGCAGTCCCGGGACAACCACCTACGAGCAGTACTTC	CASSPGTTTYEQYF
TRBV11-2	.	.	TRBJ2-3	TGTGCCAGCAGCTTAGTGGGGGGTAGCTTGACGACAGATACGCAGTATTTT	CASSLVGGSLTTDTQYF
TRBV6-5	.	.	TRBJ2-6	TGTGCCAGCAGTTACTCAAGGGTTCCATCTCTGGGAGCCAACGTCCTGACTTTC	CASSYSRVPSLGANVLTF
TRBV5-6	TRBD1	few	TRBJ2-1	TGTGCCAGCAGCACCACAGGGGTTAAGAGAGACAATGAGCAGTTCTTC	CASSTTGVKRDNEQFF
TRBV7-2	TRBD1	few	TRBJ1-5	TGTGCCAGCAGCGCCCCGGGACAGGGTGGTCAGCCCCAGCATTTT	CASSAPGQGGQPQHF
TRBV12-3/TRBV12-4	TRBD2	few	TRBJ2-1	TGTGCCAGCAGTTTCCGCGGGGGGGCGTATGAGCAGTTCTTC	CASSFRGGAYEQFF
TRBV4-2	.	many	TRBJ1-1	TGTGCCAGCAGCCAAGATCGGACGAACACTGAAGCTTTCTTT	CASSQDRTNTEAFF
TRBV3-1	.	many	TRBJ2-1	TGTGCCAGCAGCCAATTCCTGGGAGTCGAGCAGTTCTTC	CASSQFLGVEQFF
TRBV27	.	many	TRBJ2-5	TGTGCCAGCAGTGTAAGGCGGGAAGAGACCCAGTACTTC	CASSVRREETQYF
TRBV19	.	few	TRBJ2-4	TGTGCCAGCCTACAGGGAGGAGAAAACATTCAGTACTTC	CASLQGGENIQYF
TRBV7-3	.	many	TRBJ1-1	TGTGCCAGCGGGGACACAGCGAACACTGAAGCTTTCTTT	CASGDTANTEAFF